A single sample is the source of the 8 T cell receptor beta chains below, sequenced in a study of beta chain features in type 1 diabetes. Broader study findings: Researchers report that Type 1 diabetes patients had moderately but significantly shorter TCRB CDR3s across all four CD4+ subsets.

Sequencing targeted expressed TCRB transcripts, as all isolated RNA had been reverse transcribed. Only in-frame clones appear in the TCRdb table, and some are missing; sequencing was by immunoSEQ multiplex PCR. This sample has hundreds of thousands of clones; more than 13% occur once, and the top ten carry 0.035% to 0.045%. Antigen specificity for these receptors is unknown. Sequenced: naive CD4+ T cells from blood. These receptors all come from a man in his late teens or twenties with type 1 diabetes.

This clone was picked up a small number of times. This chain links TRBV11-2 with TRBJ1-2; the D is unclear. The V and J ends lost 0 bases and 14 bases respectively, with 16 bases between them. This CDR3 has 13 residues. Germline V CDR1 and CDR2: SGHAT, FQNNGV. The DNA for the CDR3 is TGTGCCAGCAGCTTAGATCTTTGGGAGAAGCCAACCTTC. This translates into CASSLDLWEKPTF. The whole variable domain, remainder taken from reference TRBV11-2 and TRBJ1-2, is EAGVAQSPRYKIIEKRQSVAFWCNPISGHATLYWYQQILGQGPKLLIQFQNNGVVDDSQLPKDRFSAERLKGVDSTLKIQPAKLEDSAVYLCASSLDLWEKPTFGSGTRLTVV.

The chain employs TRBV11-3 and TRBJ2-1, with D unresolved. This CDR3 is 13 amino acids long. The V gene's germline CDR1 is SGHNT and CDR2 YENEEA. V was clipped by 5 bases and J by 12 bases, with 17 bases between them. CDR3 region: CASSPPPAIRQFF. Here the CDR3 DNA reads TGTGCCAGCAGCCCCCCCCCGGCAATCAGGCAGTTCTTC. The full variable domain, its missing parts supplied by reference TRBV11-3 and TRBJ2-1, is EAGVVQSPRYKIIEKKQPVAFWCNPISGHNTLYWYLQNLGQGPELLIRYENEEAVDDSQLPKDRFSAERLKGVDSTLKIQPAELGDSAVYLCASSPPPAIRQFFGPGTRLTVL.

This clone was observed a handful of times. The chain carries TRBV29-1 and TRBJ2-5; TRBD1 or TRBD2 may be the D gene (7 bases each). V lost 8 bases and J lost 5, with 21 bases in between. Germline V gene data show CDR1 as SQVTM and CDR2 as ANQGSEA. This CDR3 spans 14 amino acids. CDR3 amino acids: CSSQRGGGAETQYF. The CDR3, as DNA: TGCAGCTCCCAACGGGGAGGGGGCGCGGAGACCCAGTACTTC. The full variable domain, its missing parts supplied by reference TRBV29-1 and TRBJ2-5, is SAVISQKPSRDICQRGTSLTIQCQVDSQVTMMFWYRQQPGQSLTLIATANQGSEATYESGFVIDKFPISRPNLTFSTLTVSNMSPEDSSIYLCSSQRGGGAETQYFGPGTRLLVL.

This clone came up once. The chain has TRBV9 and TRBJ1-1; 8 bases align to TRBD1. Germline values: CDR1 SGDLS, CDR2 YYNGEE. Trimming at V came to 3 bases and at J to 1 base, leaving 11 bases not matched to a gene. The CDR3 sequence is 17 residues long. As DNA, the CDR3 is TGTGCCAGCAGCGCCCGATTCGGACAGGGAACGAACACTGAAGCTTTCTTT. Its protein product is CASSARFGQGTNTEAFF.

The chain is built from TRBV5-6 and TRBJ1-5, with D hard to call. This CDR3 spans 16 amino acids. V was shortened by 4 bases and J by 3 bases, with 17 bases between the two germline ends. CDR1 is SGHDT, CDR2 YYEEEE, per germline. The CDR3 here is CASSQGPATHNQPQHF. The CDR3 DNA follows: TGTGCCAGCAGCCAAGGACCGGCAACCCACAATCAGCCCCAGCATTTT.

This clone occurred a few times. CDR3 loop: CASSPSGTGIDTGELFF. The CDR3 DNA is TGTGCCAGCAGCCCCTCCGGGACAGGAATCGACACCGGGGAGCTGTTTTTT. The chain joins TRBV9 to TRBJ2-2; the match to TRBD1 covers 8 bases. The CDR3 is made up of 17 amino acids. J was trimmed by 3 bases and V by 4 bases; bases with no gene match: 11. Germline CDR1 and CDR2: SGDLS and YYNGEE.

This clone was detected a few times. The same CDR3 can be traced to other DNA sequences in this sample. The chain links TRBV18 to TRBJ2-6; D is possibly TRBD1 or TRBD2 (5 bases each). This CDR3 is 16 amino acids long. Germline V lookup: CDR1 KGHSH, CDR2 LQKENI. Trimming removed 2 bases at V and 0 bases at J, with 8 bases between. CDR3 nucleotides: TGTGCCAGCTCACCAGGGACCGGCTCTGGGGCCAACGTCCTGACTTTC. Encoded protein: CASSPGTGSGANVLTF.

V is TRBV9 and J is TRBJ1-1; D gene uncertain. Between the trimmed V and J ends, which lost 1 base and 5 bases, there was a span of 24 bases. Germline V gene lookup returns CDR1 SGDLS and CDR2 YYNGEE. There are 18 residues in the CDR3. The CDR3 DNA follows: TGTGCCAGCAGCGTACCTTTGATCGGAGGCGGCATGCAGACTGAAGCTTTCTTT. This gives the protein CASSVPLIGGGMQTEAFF. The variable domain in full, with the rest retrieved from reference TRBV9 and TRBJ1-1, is DSGVTQTPKHLITATGQRVTLRCSPRSGDLSVYWYQQSLDQGLQFLIQYYNGEERAKGNILERFSAQQFPDLHSELNLSSLELGDSALYFCASSVPLIGGGMQTEAFFGQGTRLTVV.